The next 19 T cell receptor beta chains were all read from a single sample in a study of identical twins. TCRdb analysed the 5' RACE reads with MiXCR anew, one entry per CDR3 protein. The data show some 320,000 distinct CDR3 sequences, around an eighth seen once. The same sample was also used in a study of yellow fever vaccine responses in identical twins.

Input material: CD8+ T cells sorted from blood. The receptors were sampled from a woman under 30 in good health.

This sequence joins TRBV3-1 and TRBJ2-1; the D is unclear. The CDR3 runs 15 residues. The germline CDR1 and CDR2 sequences are LGHDT and YNNKEL (reference sequence). Trimming stripped 0 bases from V and 8 bases from J, with 14 bases between. The CDR3 here is CASSQDELEVDEQFF. CDR3 sequence (DNA): TGTGCCAGCAGCCAAGATGAGCTAGAGGTGGATGAGCAGTTCTTC.

The genes are TRBV9 and TRBJ2-7, with D possibly TRBD1 on 6 matching bases. CDR3 size: 15 residues. The V end was cut by 0 bases, the J end by 3 bases, with 13 bases between. Germline assignment: CDR1 SGDLS and CDR2 YYNGEE. The CDR3 reads CASSVATGQSYEQYF. In DNA form, the CDR3 reads TGTGCCAGCAGCGTAGCTACTGGACAGAGCTACGAGCAGTACTTC.

Points on this clonotype: An end of the junction differs from the germline gene, which may be a read error. The chain carries TRBV5-6 and TRBJ1-2; D is unclear. The CDR3 length is 12 residues. Germline CDR1 SGHDT, CDR2 YYEEEE. The CDR3 bases are TGTGCCATCAGCGACGGGAGCTATGGCTACACCTTC. Translating it yields CAISDGSYGYTF.

This clonotype was observed many times. The CDR3 loop reads CASSQEGHPVAFF. The CDR3 bases are TGCGCCAGCAGCCAAGAAGGTCACCCTGTAGCTTTCTTT. This chain links TRBV4-1 with TRBJ1-1; D is unclear. Trimming left V 0 bases short and J 10 bases short, with 12 bases between. The germline gives CDR1 MGHRA, CDR2 YSYEKL. The CDR3 covers 13 residues.

There are a few counts of this clonotype. The chain is built from TRBV3-1 and TRBJ2-5; either TRBD1 or TRBD2 may supply D (6 bases each). The V gene's germline CDR1 is LGHDT and CDR2 YNNKEL (reference sequence). V lost 1 base to trimming and J lost 5 bases, with 14 bases between them. The CDR3 is made up of 15 amino acids. For the CDR3, the DNA is TGTGCCAGCAGCCAAGGTTGGGGGGCGCGGGAGACCCAGTACTTC. As protein: CASSQGWGARETQYF.

This clonotype turned up a few times. The rearrangement uses TRBV28 and TRBJ2-3; D gene ambiguous. Per germline, CDR1 MDHEN and CDR2 SYDVKM. The CDR3 covers 10 residues. Between the trimmed V and J ends, which lost 7 bases and 7 bases, there was a span of 6 bases. CDR3 in amino acids: CASIVHTQYF. CDR3 bases: TGTGCCAGCATTGTCCATACGCAGTATTTT.

This clonotype was seen a few times. V is TRBV27 and J is TRBJ1-1; D is possibly TRBD1 (5 bases). The CDR3 spans 13 residues. Trimming stripped 4 bases from V and 4 bases from J, with 10 bases between. Germline CDR1 MNHEY, CDR2 SMNVEV (reference sequence). CDR3 nucleotides: TGTGCCAGCAGTTCAGGGTTGGCCACTGAAGCTTTCTTT. Residues: CASSSGLATEAFF.

The V gene is TRBV7-7, the J gene TRBJ2-5; D is unresolved. In germline, CDR1 is SSHAT, CDR2 FNYEAQ (reference sequence). Trimming pared 5 bases from V and 2 bases from J, leaving 18 bases between. The CDR3 runs 16 residues. CDR3 residues: CASSGTARLEQETQYF. The CDR3 nucleotides are TGTGCCAGCAGCGGAACAGCCAGACTGGAACAAGAGACCCAGTACTTC. Full variable domain (outside the CDR3, taken from reference TRBV7-7 and TRBJ2-5): GAGVSQSPRYKVTKRGQDVTLRCDPISSHATLYWYQQALGQGPEFLTYFNYEAQPDKSGLPSDRFSAERPEGSISTLTIQRTEQRDSAMYRCASSGTARLEQETQYFGPGTRLLVL.

V gene TRBV2 combines with J gene TRBJ2-1; TRBD2 is a possible D gene (6 bases). The CDR3 runs 15 residues. CDR1 is SNHLY and CDR2 is FYNNEI in the germline V gene. V was shortened by 4 bases and J by 6 bases, with 16 bases between the two germline ends. DNA of the CDR3: TGTGCCAGCAGTGTGGCCGGGAGCCCGGTCAATGAGCAGTTCTTC. It is translated as CASSVAGSPVNEQFF. The full variable domain, with the rest looked up from reference TRBV2 and TRBJ2-1, is EPEVTQTPSHQVTQMGQEVILRCVPISNHLYFYWYRQILGQKVEFLVSFYNNEISEKSEIFDDQFSVERPDGSNFTLKIRSTKLEDSAMYFCASSVAGSPVNEQFFGPGTRLTVL.

The gene calls are TRBV28 and TRBJ1-5, with TRBD1 identical over 7 bases. The CDR3 has 13 residues. V lost 10 bases to trimming and J lost 4 bases; unmatched junction nucleotides: 7. CDR1 and CDR2 (germline): MDHEN, SYDVKM. The CDR3 bases are TGTGCCACGACAGGGTATCGAAATCAGCCCCAGCATTTT. Its translation: CATTGYRNQPQHF.

This clonotype was detected only a few times. The V and J genes are TRBV2 and TRBJ2-7; D not resolved. Trimming removed 10 bases from V and 5 bases from J, with 9 bases in between. The CDR3 has 10 amino acids. Germline lookup yields CDR1 SNHLY and CDR2 FYNNEI. CDR3 amino acids: CATLQDEQYF. The CDR3 coding sequence is TGTGCCACTCTCCAAGACGAGCAGTACTTC.

Only a few counts were recorded for this clonotype. The chain couples TRBV20-1 to TRBJ2-1, with 7 bases identical to TRBD2. V trimming: 2 bases; J trimming: 6 bases; junction bases outside the gene matches: 7. The CDR3 extends over 14 amino acids. CDR1 and CDR2 (germline): DFQATT, SNEGSKA (reference sequence). In DNA, the CDR3 is TGCAGTGCTAGACGACTAGCTGATGGCAATGAGCAGTTCTTC. Protein product: CSARRLADGNEQFF.

There are a few counts of this clonotype. The rearrangement links TRBV11-2 to TRBJ2-7; D perhaps matches TRBD1 (6 bases). This CDR3 comprises 16 residues. Germline assignment: CDR1 SGHAT and CDR2 FQNNGV. V was pared by 7 bases and J by 7 bases, with 26 bases between. CDR3 residues: CASTMGTSYRRIEQYF. The CDR3, as DNA: TGTGCCAGCACCATGGGGACATCCTATCGTCGCATTGAGCAGTACTTC.

This chain connects TRBV18 to TRBJ1-2; D unresolved. V was pared by 2 bases and J by 3 bases, with 7 bases between. Germline lookup yields CDR1 KGHSH and CDR2 LQKENI. The CDR3 is 13 amino acids. The DNA of the CDR3 is TGTGCCAGCTCACCAGTACGGGACTATGGCTACACCTTC. Amino acid sequence: CASSPVRDYGYTF.

This clonotype showed up just a few times. The gene calls are TRBV28 and TRBJ2-1; 7 bases fit TRBD1. Germline CDR1 reads MDHEN; CDR2 reads SYDVKM. The CDR3 runs 11 residues. V dropped 4 bases and J dropped 13; count of bases not matched to a gene: 4. CDR3 coding DNA: TGTGCCAGCAGTTCCCGGGACAGCCAGTTCTTC. Protein sequence: CASSSRDSQFF.

This clonotype has just a few counts. The gene calls are TRBV7-9 and TRBJ2-6; weak D call: TRBD1 (5 bases). The CDR3 has 14 amino acids. CDR1 SEHNR and CDR2 FQNEAQ come from the germline V gene (reference sequence). The V end was cut by 4 bases, the J end by 4 bases, with 8 bases between. CDR3 protein: CASSSRVGANVLTF. CDR3 coding DNA: TGTGCCAGCAGCTCCAGGGTCGGGGCCAACGTCCTGACTTTC.

The chain links TRBV7-8 to TRBJ2-1; a possible D gene is TRBD2 (5 bases). This CDR3 comprises 16 residues. V shed 5 bases and J shed 0 bases, with 14 bases lying between them. Germline V gene sequence: CDR1 SGHVS, CDR2 FQNEAQ. CDR3 DNA sequence: TGTGCCAGCAGCCCGCGGGCCGCTGGCTCCTACAATGAGCAGTTCTTC. Translating it yields CASSPRAAGSYNEQFF.

The chain carries TRBV28 and TRBJ1-5; D not resolved. Germline-derived CDR1 and CDR2 are MDHEN and SYDVKM. Trimming left V 8 bases short and J 2 bases short, with 13 bases between. CDR3 size: 14 residues. The chain's CDR3 is CASARRDRNQPQHF. Written as DNA, the CDR3 is TGTGCCAGCGCCCGGCGAGATCGCAATCAGCCCCAGCATTTT. Filled out from reference TRBV28 and TRBJ1-5, the complete variable domain reads DVKVTQSSRYLVKRTGEKVFLECVQDMDHENMFWYRQDPGLGLRLIYFSYDVKMKEKGDIPEGYSVSREKKERFSLILESASTNQTSMYLCASARRDRNQPQHFGDGTRLSIL.

The chain has TRBV20-1 and TRBJ2-5; 11 bases are shared with TRBD1. Germline V gives CDR1 DFQATT, CDR2 SNEGSKA (reference sequence). Trimming cost V 5 bases and J 3 bases; bases outside gene matches: 5. This CDR3 is 14 amino acids long. The CDR3, as DNA: TGCAGTGCTCCGGGGGGACAGGGGGAAGAGACCCAGTACTTC. This gives the protein CSAPGGQGEETQYF.